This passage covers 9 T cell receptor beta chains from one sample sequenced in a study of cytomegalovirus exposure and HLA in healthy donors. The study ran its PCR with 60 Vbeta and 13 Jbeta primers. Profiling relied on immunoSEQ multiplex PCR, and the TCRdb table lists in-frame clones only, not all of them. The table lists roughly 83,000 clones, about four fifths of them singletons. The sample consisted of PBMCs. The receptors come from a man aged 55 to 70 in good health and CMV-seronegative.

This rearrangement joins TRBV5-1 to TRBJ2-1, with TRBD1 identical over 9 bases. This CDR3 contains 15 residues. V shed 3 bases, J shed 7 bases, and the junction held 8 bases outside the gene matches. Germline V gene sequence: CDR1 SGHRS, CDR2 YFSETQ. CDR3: CASSSRDRVGNEQFF. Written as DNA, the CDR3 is TGCGCCAGCAGCTCCCGGGACAGGGTAGGGAATGAGCAGTTCTTC. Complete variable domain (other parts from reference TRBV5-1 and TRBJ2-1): KAGVTQTPRYLIKTRGQQVTLSCSPISGHRSVSWYQQTPGQGLQFLFEYFSETQRNKGNFPGRFSGRQFSNSRSEMNVSTLELGDSALYLCASSSRDRVGNEQFFGPGTRLTVL.

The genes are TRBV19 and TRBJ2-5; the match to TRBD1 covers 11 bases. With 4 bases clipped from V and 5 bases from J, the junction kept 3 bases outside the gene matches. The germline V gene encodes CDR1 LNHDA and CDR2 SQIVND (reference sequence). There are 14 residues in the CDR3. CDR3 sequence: CASSRDRGEETQYF. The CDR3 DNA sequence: TGTGCCAGTAGTAGGGACAGGGGGGAGGAGACCCAGTACTTC. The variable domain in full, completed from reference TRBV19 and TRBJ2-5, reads DGGITQSPKYLFRKEGQNVTLSCEQNLNHDAMYWYRQDPGQGLRLIYYSQIVNDFQKGDIAEGYSVSREKKESFPLTVTSAQKNPTAFYLCASSRDRGEETQYFGPGTRLLVL.

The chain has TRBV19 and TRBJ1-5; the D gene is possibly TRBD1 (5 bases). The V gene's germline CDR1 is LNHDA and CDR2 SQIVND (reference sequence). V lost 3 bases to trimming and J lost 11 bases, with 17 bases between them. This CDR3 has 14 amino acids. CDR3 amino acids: CASSILGLLPAQHF. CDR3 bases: TGTGCCAGTAGTATTCTGGGGCTTCTCCCAGCCCAGCATTTT.

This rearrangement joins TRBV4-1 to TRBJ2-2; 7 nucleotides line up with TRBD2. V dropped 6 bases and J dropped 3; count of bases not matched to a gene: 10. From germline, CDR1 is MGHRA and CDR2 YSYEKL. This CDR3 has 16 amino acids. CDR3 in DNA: TGCGCCAGCAGACCCCCTCTAGCGGCCTACACCGGGGAGCTGTTTTTT. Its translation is CASRPPLAAYTGELFF.

CDR3 sequence (DNA): TGTGCCAGCAGTATCGGACAGCCTAGTGAGCAGTTCTTC. It is translated as CASSIGQPSEQFF. This chain connects TRBV2 to TRBJ2-1; D perhaps matches TRBD1 (6 bases). Germline V gives CDR1 SNHLY, CDR2 FYNNEI. The CDR3 consists of 13 residues. V was cut by 5 bases and J by 9 bases, with 14 bases left in between.

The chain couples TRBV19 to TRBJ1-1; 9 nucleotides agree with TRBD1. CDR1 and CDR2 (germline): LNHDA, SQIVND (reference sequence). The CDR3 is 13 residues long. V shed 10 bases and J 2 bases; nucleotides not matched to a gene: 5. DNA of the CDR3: TGTGCCACGGGACAGGGCTCAAACACTGAAGCTTTCTTT. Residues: CATGQGSNTEAFF.

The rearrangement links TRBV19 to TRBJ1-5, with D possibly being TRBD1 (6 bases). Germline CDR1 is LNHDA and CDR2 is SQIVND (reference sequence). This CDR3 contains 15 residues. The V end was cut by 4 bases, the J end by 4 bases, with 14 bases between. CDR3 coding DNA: TGTGCCAGTAGTAGTATAGGGGGGGGAAATCAGCCCCAGCATTTT. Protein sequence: CASSSIGGGNQPQHF.

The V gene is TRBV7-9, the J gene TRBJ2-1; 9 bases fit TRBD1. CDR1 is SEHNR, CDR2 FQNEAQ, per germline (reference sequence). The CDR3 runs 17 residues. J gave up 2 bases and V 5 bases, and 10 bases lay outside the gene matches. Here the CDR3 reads CASSARGDRATYNEQFF. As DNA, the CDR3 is TGTGCCAGCAGCGCTCGGGGGGACAGGGCAACCTACAATGAGCAGTTCTTC.

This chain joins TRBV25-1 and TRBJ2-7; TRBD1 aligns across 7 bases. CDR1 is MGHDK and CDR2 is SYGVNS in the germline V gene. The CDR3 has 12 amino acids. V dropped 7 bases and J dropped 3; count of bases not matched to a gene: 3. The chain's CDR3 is CASKGDSYEQYF. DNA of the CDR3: TGTGCCAGCAAGGGGGACAGCTACGAGCAGTACTTC.